This TCR beta chain was captured in a study of siplizumab effects on memory and regulatory T cells. As concerns this clone: Its antigen is unknown.

CDR1 and CDR2 (germline): SEHNR, FQNEAQ (reference sequence). The length of the CDR3 is 14 residues. V dropped 8 bases and J dropped 0 bases, with 13 bases sitting between them. General study results and limits: Siplizumab caused a significant drop in alloreactive sequences traceable to unstimulated CD4+ memory cells. Confirmatory evidence of suppressive function in proliferating siplizumab-culture Tregs was not obtained.

Assay used: immunoSEQ multiplex PCR; TCRdb lists only in-frame clones, some missing. Among about 91,000 clones listed, more than 85% were seen once. The source is a human donor in good health. The sample taken for sequencing was CD8+ T cells sorted from blood. The chain employs TRBV7-9 and TRBJ1-1; D unclear. In nucleotides, the CDR3 is TGTGCCAGCGATCCCCGGCGCCTGAACACTGAAGCTTTCTTT. Protein: CASDPRRLNTEAFF. The full variable domain, rest sourced from reference TRBV7-9 and TRBJ1-1, is DTGVSQNPRHKITKRGQNVTFRCDPISEHNRLYWYRQTLGQGPEFLTYFQNEAQLEKSRLLSDRFSAERPKGSFSTLEIQRTEQGDSAMYLCASDPRRLNTEAFFGQGTRLTVV.